Listed below are T cell receptor beta chains from one sample, sequenced in a study of post-analysis software for immune sequencing data. TCRdb recomputed calls from the PCR reads with MiXCR, one row per CDR3 protein. This table holds over 700,000 distinct CDR3 sequences, approximately 30% found once. Sequencing was done on a sample of blood. Receptors were obtained from a girl aged 10 to 17 with multiple sclerosis. Both conserved end residues are part of each CDR3. The D gene is left open where the match is weak. Rows may omit the clone size; those that give it use once, few, many or a size class.

j_call clone_size d_call v_call cdr3_nt cdr3_aa
TRBJ2-5 . . TRBV20-1 TGCAGTGCTAGAGAGACCAGGACTCGAGGTAATGAGCAGTACTTC CSARETRTRGNEQYF
TRBJ2-1 . . TRBV28 TGTGCCAGCAGATCGACAGCGACAATCTACAATGAGCAGTTCTTC CASRSTATIYNEQFF
TRBJ2-6 few . TRBV7-6 TGTGCCAGCAGCTCCCCGAGGGCGGCTGGGGCCAACGTCCTGACTTTC CASSSPRAAGANVLTF
TRBJ2-5 . TRBD2 TRBV7-2 TGTGCCAGCAGCTTTTCACTAGCGGGGGGGCCGGATGGGCAGTACTTC CASSFSLAGGPDGQYF
TRBJ1-2 many . TRBV29-1 TGCAGCGGACGGGATGGATGGGGCTACACCTTC CSGRDGWGYTF
TRBJ2-7 many TRBD1 TRBV12-3/TRBV12-4 TGTGCCAGCACCGTGGACAGGTTCTCCTACGAGCAGTACTTC CASTVDRFSYEQYF
TRBJ1-1 few . TRBV6-6 TGTGCCAGCACAAGTATGGGGGCGGAGGGTACTGAAGCTTTCTTT CASTSMGAEGTEAFF
TRBJ1-5 few . TRBV28 TGTGCCAGCAGTCCTAGACAGACATATAGCAATCAGCCCCAGCATTTT CASSPRQTYSNQPQHF
TRBJ2-5 . . TRBV5-1 TGCGCCAGCAGCTTTTTCCTCCAGGGTGGAGAGACCCAGTACTTC CASSFFLQGGETQYF
TRBJ2-1 . . TRBV6-2/TRBV6-3 TGTGCCAGCAGCGAATACATGTACCAGCAGTTCTTC CASSEYMYQQFF
TRBJ2-3 . TRBD2 TRBV28 TGTGCCAGCGAGCGGGGAGGGCCGCAGTATTTT CASERGGPQYF